This record concerns one T cell receptor beta chain sequence. Its antigen is currently unknown. Germline V gene lookup returns CDR1 MNHEY and CDR2 SMNVEV (reference sequence). The CDR3 consists of 14 residues. The data originate from a study of CXCR3-negative and CXCR3-positive naive CD8 T cells. Preparation of TRB cDNA libraries relied on 5' RACE carrying UMI labels. TCRdb reprocessed the 5' RACE reads, with one entry per CDR3 protein and no DNA. The sample has 150,000 to 180,000 distinct CDR3 sequences; the top ten hold 0.45% to 0.55%. Findings of the study overall: CXCR3-expressing naive cells carried TRB CDR3s more hydrophobic than those of CXCR3-negative naive cells.

The chain is built from TRBV27 and TRBJ1-6; the D call of TRBD1 rests on TCRdb alone, since no DNA is present to check it. The clonotype comes from a human donor in good health. Some clones in this sample may be carry-over from other donors' samples. The material sequenced was naive CXCR3+ CD8+ T cells from blood. This sample's subset: CD45RO-CCR7+CD27+CD95- naive CD8+ T cells expressing CXCR3 (TNR3+). This chain's CDR3 is CASGFQGVGSPLHF.